Below are 5 T cell receptor beta chains sequenced from a single sample in a study of cytomegalovirus exposure and HLA in healthy donors. Amplification used 60 Vbeta primers and 13 Jbeta primers. Using immunoSEQ multiplex PCR, the repertoire was profiled, and TCRdb retains in-frame clones only, with some absent. The table lists 150,000 to 200,000 clones, roughly 80% of them singletons. What was sequenced was PBMCs. The receptors were sampled from a man between 50 and 59 years old in good health and CMV-seronegative.

The chain is built from TRBV19 and TRBJ1-3, with 7 positions matching TRBD1. The CDR3 has 15 residues. The V gene's germline CDR1 is LNHDA and CDR2 SQIVND (reference sequence). The V gene end was trimmed by 1 base and the J gene end by 0 bases; junction bases not matched to a gene: 0. The CDR3 here is CASSIGTGSGNTIYF. The DNA of the CDR3 is TGTGCCAGTAGTATAGGGACAGGCTCTGGAAACACCATATATTTT.

The gene calls are TRBV29-1 and TRBJ2-5; unclear D gene. This CDR3 has 13 amino acids. Per the germline V gene, CDR1 is SQVTM and CDR2 is ANQGSEA. V gave up 3 bases and J gave up 1 base, with 9 bases separating them. The chain's CDR3 is CSVDSPSQETQYF. CDR3 bases: TGCAGCGTTGATTCGCCTAGCCAAGAGACCCAGTACTTC.

CDR3 DNA sequence: TGTGCCAGCAGCAACAGTAATTCACCCCTCCACTTT. It codes for CASSNSNSPLHF. The rearrangement links TRBV7-9 to TRBJ1-6; D not certain. The CDR3 loop spans 12 amino acids. Germline V gene data show CDR1 as SEHNR and CDR2 as FQNEAQ (reference sequence). Trimming pared 5 bases from V and 6 bases from J, leaving 5 bases between.

CDR3 in amino acids: CASSLDPGMGSYEQYF. CDR3 DNA sequence: TGTGCCAGCAGCTTAGATCCAGGGATGGGCTCCTACGAGCAGTACTTC. The chain joins TRBV11-2 to TRBJ2-7; weak D call: TRBD1 (5 bases). CDR1 and CDR2 from the germline V gene are SGHAT and FQNNGV. Trimming took 0 bases from V and 0 from J, leaving 12 bases between them. The CDR3 spans 16 residues.

The gene calls are TRBV7-8 and TRBJ1-1; tentative D call: TRBD1 (6 bases). The CDR3 has 15 residues. V was clipped by 5 bases and J by 0 bases, with 13 bases between them. The V gene's germline CDR1 is SGHVS and CDR2 FQNEAQ. CDR3 nucleotide sequence: TGTGCCAGCAGCCCCACGGGGACACTGAACACTGAAGCTTTCTTT. Protein: CASSPTGTLNTEAFF.